The 31 T cell receptor beta chains in this list originate from one sample, sequenced in a study of cytotoxic CD8 clonotypes in ibrutinib-treated CLL. TCRdb keeps only in-frame clones here, not all; method: immunoSEQ multiplex PCR. The top ten clones hold about 7.6% of a sample with about 140,000 clones, approximately 80% of them seen once. Sequenced material: PBMCs, taken after 36 months of ibrutinib treatment. The receptors derive from a human donor with chronic lymphocytic leukemia.

The chain employs TRBV4-1 and TRBJ2-5, with D uncertain. V lost 1 base and J lost 7, with 7 bases in between. Germline CDR1 is MGHRA and CDR2 is YSYEKL. This CDR3 contains 12 residues. The CDR3 sequence: CASSQVGRTQYF. In DNA form, the CDR3 reads TGCGCCAGCAGCCAAGTAGGCAGGACCCAGTACTTC.

This clone was picked up a small number of times. This sequence joins TRBV4-1 and TRBJ2-3; D possibly corresponds to TRBD1 (5 bases). V was shortened by 4 bases and J by 0 bases, with 11 bases between the two germline ends. Germline CDR1 is MGHRA and CDR2 is YSYEKL. The CDR3 sequence is 15 residues long. Written as DNA, the CDR3 is TGCGCCAGCAGCCGAGACAGTACTAGCACAGATACGCAGTATTTT. Translating gives CASSRDSTSTDTQYF.

The chain joins TRBV7-7 to TRBJ2-3, with TRBD2 matching over 8 bases. The junction had 5 bases not matched to a gene; V was cut back by 0 bases and J by 6 bases. CDR3 length: 15 amino acids. Germline V lookup: CDR1 SSHAT, CDR2 FNYEAQ (reference sequence). DNA for the CDR3: TGTGCCAGCAGCTTAGCTCCGGGAGGGGGGGATACGCAGTATTTT. Protein: CASSLAPGGGDTQYF.

J is TRBJ2-5 and V is TRBV15; 9 bases agree with TRBD2. With 2 bases clipped from V and 5 bases from J, the junction kept 9 bases outside the gene matches. The V gene's germline CDR1 is LNHNV and CDR2 YYDKDF (reference sequence). This CDR3 region has 16 residues. CDR3 residues: CATSRPAGTSRETQYF. Written as DNA, the CDR3 is TGTGCCACCAGCAGACCAGCCGGGACTAGCAGGGAGACCCAGTACTTC.

The chain carries TRBV7-3 and TRBJ2-1; tentative D call: TRBD2 (6 bases). The CDR3 consists of 15 residues. The V gene lost 3 bases and the J gene lost 2 bases, with 11 bases spanning the gap. The germline gives CDR1 SGHTA, CDR2 FQGTGA. The CDR3 sequence is CASSFTGAPYNEQFF. The CDR3, as DNA: TGTGCCAGCAGCTTCACGGGAGCTCCCTACAATGAGCAGTTCTTC.

The J gene is TRBJ2-7, the V gene TRBV25-1, with D maybe TRBD1 (6 bases). The V end was cut by 1 base, the J end by 5 bases, with 12 bases between. The V gene's germline CDR1 is MGHDK and CDR2 SYGVNS. The CDR3 runs 14 residues. DNA for the CDR3: TGTGCCAGCAGTGAATCCTGGACAGTTCACGAGCAGTACTTC. Residues: CASSESWTVHEQYF.

This clone has just one count. V is TRBV7-8 and J is TRBJ2-7; TRBD2 matches at 13 bases. V lost 5 bases, J lost 6 bases, and 10 bases stayed unmatched. CDR3 length: 16 amino acids. Germline V lookup: CDR1 SGHVS, CDR2 FQNEAQ. The CDR3 loop is CASSRRGLAGSGEQYF. The CDR3 DNA is TGTGCCAGCAGCCGCCGGGGACTAGCGGGGTCGGGCGAGCAGTACTTC.

The rearrangement uses TRBV7-3 and TRBJ2-7, with TRBD2 matching over 10 bases. There are 15 residues in the CDR3. Unmatched junction bases numbered 10, after V lost 4 bases and J lost 7 bases. The V gene's germline CDR1 is SGHTA and CDR2 FQGTGA. As DNA, the CDR3 is TGTGCCAGCAGCTCGAACCTAGCGGGAGTGGGTGAGCAGTACTTC. Residues: CASSSNLAGVGEQYF.

The rearrangement joins TRBV2 to TRBJ1-4; TRBD1 is a possible D gene (5 bases). Germline CDR1 is SNHLY and CDR2 is FYNNEI. V was trimmed by 6 bases and J by 5 bases, leaving 16 bases between them. This CDR3 contains 15 residues. Here the CDR3 DNA reads TGTGCCAGCAGGCTCGGTGGGGGGAGAAATGAAAAACTGTTTTTT. It translates to CASRLGGGRNEKLFF.

This clone was observed a few times. The chain recombines TRBV29-1 with TRBJ1-2, with TRBD1 matching 9 bases. Per germline, CDR1 SQVTM and CDR2 ANQGSEA. The CDR3 is 15 residues long. The V gene end was trimmed by 6 bases and the J gene end by 8 bases; junction bases not matched to a gene: 16. The CDR3 nucleotides are TGCAGCGTCCTGCCGGGACAGGGAGCGGGGAACGGCTACACCTTC. Translating gives CSVLPGQGAGNGYTF.

This chain uses TRBV5-6 with TRBJ2-1; 8 positions agree with TRBD1. Germline V gene lookup returns CDR1 SGHDT and CDR2 YYEEEE. The CDR3 consists of 12 residues. Trimming at V came to 4 bases and at J to 8 bases, leaving 2 bases not matched to a gene. In nucleotides, the CDR3 is TGTGCCAGCAGCCAGACAGGGGATGAGCAGTTCTTC. Translated, it gives CASSQTGDEQFF.

The chain combines TRBV11-2 with TRBJ2-1, with 9 positions matching TRBD2. CDR1 and CDR2 from the germline V gene are SGHAT and FQNNGV. The CDR3 runs to 18 residues. The V and J ends lost 0 bases and 9 bases, in that order; junction bases with no gene match: 15. In DNA form, the CDR3 reads TGTGCCAGCAGCTTAGATCGAGCTAGAGCGGGAGGAGGGGGTGAGCAGTTCTTC. It is translated as CASSLDRARAGGGGEQFF.

This chain uses TRBV7-8 with TRBJ2-5; 10 nucleotides match TRBD2. The CDR3 runs 15 residues. The germline V gene encodes CDR1 SGHVS and CDR2 FQNEAQ. J gave up 4 bases and V 6 bases, and 8 bases lay outside the gene matches. The DNA of the CDR3 is TGTGCCAGCAGGCCGCCGGGACTAGCGAGAGAGACCCAGTACTTC. This encodes CASRPPGLARETQYF.

V is TRBV18 and J is TRBJ2-6; D is perhaps TRBD2 (6 bases). Trimming shortened V by 3 bases and J by 0 bases, and 12 bases separated the two germline ends. Germline assignment: CDR1 KGHSH and CDR2 LQKENI. The CDR3 totals 17 residues. For the CDR3, the DNA is TGTGCCAGCTCACCGCGGGGTGGAATCTCTGGGGCCAACGTCCTGACTTTC. Translating gives CASSPRGGISGANVLTF. The entire variable domain, with the rest obtained from reference TRBV18 and TRBJ2-6, is as follows: NAGVMQNPRHLVRRRGQEARLRCSPMKGHSHVYWYRQLPEEGLKFMVYLQKENIIDESGMPKERFSAEFPKEGPSILRIQQVVRGDSAAYFCASSPRGGISGANVLTFGAGSRLTVL.

This chain links TRBV7-7 with TRBJ2-5; 7 bases are a match to TRBD1. J was trimmed by 2 bases and V by 3 bases; bases with no gene match: 6. Germline-derived CDR1 and CDR2 are SSHAT and FNYEAQ (reference sequence). There are 15 residues in the CDR3. CDR3 sequence (DNA): TGTGCCAGCAGCTTTAACGAGGGGGCACAAGAGACCCAGTACTTC. Protein: CASSFNEGAQETQYF.

The genes are TRBV27 and TRBJ1-6; D gene unclear. This CDR3 has 14 residues. Germline values: CDR1 MNHEY, CDR2 SMNVEV (reference sequence). Trimming removed 5 bases at V and 10 bases at J, with 15 bases between. The CDR3 sequence is CASSLGFFRSPLHF. The CDR3 region has the DNA TGTGCCAGCAGTCTTGGGTTTTTCCGATCACCCCTCCACTTT.

This clone appeared a single time. V usage is TRBV29-1 and J usage is TRBJ2-5, with 7 bases lining up with TRBD1. The J segment lost 3 bases and the V segment lost 7 bases, leaving 8 bases of the junction unmatched. Germline V lookup: CDR1 SQVTM, CDR2 ANQGSEA. CDR3 length: 13 amino acids. The CDR3 loop is CSGLTGTEETQYF. CDR3 sequence (DNA): TGCAGCGGCCTCACCGGGACAGAAGAGACCCAGTACTTC.

The chain employs TRBV5-6 and TRBJ1-2, with 9 bases identical to TRBD1. V was pared by 0 bases and J by 4 bases, with 1 base of the junction left unmatched. Germline CDR1 is SGHDT and CDR2 is YYEEEE. The CDR3 totals 14 residues. As DNA, the CDR3 is TGTGCCAGCAGCTTGGGGGACAGGGTCTATGGCTACACCTTC. Amino acids: CASSLGDRVYGYTF. The entire variable domain, with the rest obtained from reference TRBV5-6 and TRBJ1-2, is as follows: DAGVTQSPTHLIKTRGQQVTLRCSPKSGHDTVSWYQQALGQGPQFIFQYYEEEERQRGNFPDRFSGHQFPNYSSELNVNALLLGDSALYLCASSLGDRVYGYTFGSGTRLTVV.

This chain links TRBV30 with TRBJ2-3; D not resolved. Trimming stripped 0 bases from V and 2 bases from J, with 9 bases between. This CDR3 contains 14 residues. The germline CDR1 and CDR2 sequences are GTSNPN and SVGIG (reference sequence). The CDR3 loop reads CAWSVSRTTDTQYF. CDR3 sequence (DNA): TGTGCCTGGAGTGTGTCCAGAACCACAGATACGCAGTATTTT.

The chain has TRBV12-5 and TRBJ1-5; no reliable D call. The CDR3 is made up of 19 amino acids. Germline V CDR1 and CDR2: LGHNT, FRNRAP. V was trimmed by 7 bases and J by 1 base, leaving 26 bases between them. The CDR3 is CASAVGSWVRRQSNQPQHF. In nucleotides, the CDR3 is TGTGCTAGTGCCGTCGGGTCTTGGGTTAGAAGGCAGAGCAATCAGCCCCAGCATTTT. Complete variable domain (other parts from reference TRBV12-5 and TRBJ1-5): DARVTQTPRHKVTEMGQEVTMRCQPILGHNTVFWYRQTMMQGLELLAYFRNRAPLDDSGMPKDRFSAEMPDATLATLKIQPSEPRDSAVYFCASAVGSWVRRQSNQPQHFGDGTRLSIL.

This sequence joins TRBV6-5 and TRBJ2-1, with TRBD2 identical over 11 bases. CDR1 is MNHEY and CDR2 is SVGAGI in the germline V gene. Losses at the gene ends were 6 bases for V and 10 bases for J; bases not matched to a gene: 11. CDR3 length: 15 amino acids. The CDR3 bases are TGTGCCAGCAGCCTTAGCGGGAGGGCCCGAGGCGAGCAGTTCTTC. Its translation is CASSLSGRARGEQFF.

The chain joins TRBV11-1 to TRBJ2-3; no reliable D call. The germline V and J ends were trimmed by 2 bases and 3 bases, with 15 bases remaining between them. Germline V gives CDR1 SGHAT, CDR2 FQDESV (reference sequence). The CDR3 length is 16 residues. The CDR3 region is CASSLRPLGGTDTQYF. Written as DNA, the CDR3 is TGTGCCAGCAGCTTAAGGCCATTGGGTGGGACAGATACGCAGTATTTT. Full variable domain (rest looked up from reference TRBV11-1 and TRBJ2-3): EAEVAQSPRYKITEKSQAVAFWCDPISGHATLYWYRQILGQGPELLVQFQDESVVDDSQLPKDRFSAERLKGVDSTLKIQPAELGDSAMYLCASSLRPLGGTDTQYFGPGTRLTVL.

V usage is TRBV30 and J usage is TRBJ1-5; 7 bases match TRBD1. Losses at the gene ends were 2 bases for V and 7 bases for J; bases not matched to a gene: 5. Germline V gene lookup returns CDR1 GTSNPN and CDR2 SVGIG (reference sequence). This CDR3 spans 13 amino acids. For the CDR3, the DNA is TGTGCCTGGAGTCGACAGGGTAGGCAGCCCCAGCATTTT. This translates into CAWSRQGRQPQHF.

The chain combines TRBV19 with TRBJ1-4, with D possibly TRBD1 on 5 matching bases. This CDR3 is built from 14 residues. Germline CDR1 and CDR2: LNHDA and SQIVND (reference sequence). Trimming took off 9 bases at V and 0 bases at J, with 11 bases between the two ends. The CDR3 spells CASGGGATNEKLFF. In DNA, the CDR3 is TGTGCCAGCGGCGGGGGTGCAACTAATGAAAAACTGTTTTTT. Using reference TRBV19 and TRBJ1-4 for the parts outside the CDR3, the full variable domain is DGGITQSPKYLFRKEGQNVTLSCEQNLNHDAMYWYRQDPGQGLRLIYYSQIVNDFQKGDIAEGYSVSREKKESFPLTVTSAQKNPTAFYLCASGGGATNEKLFFGSGTQLSVL.

This chain connects TRBV7-9 to TRBJ2-7, with 8 bases fitting TRBD2. Trimming cost V 4 bases and J 0 bases; bases outside gene matches: 2. Germline CDR1 SEHNR, CDR2 FQNEAQ (reference sequence). The CDR3 has 14 residues. CDR3 in amino acids: CASSYGTSSYEQYF. CDR3 in DNA: TGTGCCAGCAGCTACGGGACTAGCTCCTACGAGCAGTACTTC.

The rearrangement joins TRBV25-1 to TRBJ2-3; D may be TRBD1 (6 bases). Trimming took 10 bases from V and 0 from J, leaving 11 bases between them. Germline lookup yields CDR1 MGHDK and CDR2 SYGVNS. The CDR3 totals 13 residues. The CDR3 loop is CATEGVSTDTQYF. The CDR3 DNA reads TGTGCCACCGAGGGGGTGAGCACAGATACGCAGTATTTT.

The chain has TRBV30 and TRBJ2-2, with D possibly TRBD1 on 5 matching bases. The CDR3 runs 16 residues. Germline CDR1 is GTSNPN and CDR2 is SVGIG (reference sequence). V lost 0 bases, J lost 4 bases, and 15 bases lay in between. The CDR3 spells CAWSVSRVRPTGELFF. CDR3 nucleotides: TGTGCCTGGAGTGTATCCAGGGTAAGACCCACCGGGGAGCTGTTTTTT. The full variable domain, rest sourced from reference TRBV30 and TRBJ2-2, is SQTIHQWPATLVQPVGSPLSLECTVEGTSNPNLYWYRQAAGRGLQLLFYSVGIGQISSEVPQNLSASRPQDRQFILSSKKLLLSDSGFYLCAWSVSRVRPTGELFFGEGSRLTVL.

The chain carries TRBV30 and TRBJ1-5; weak D call: TRBD1 (5 bases). Trimming removed 0 bases from V and 5 bases from J, with 8 bases in between. The CDR3 sequence is 13 residues long. Germline-derived CDR1 and CDR2 are GTSNPN and SVGIG (reference sequence). CDR3 in amino acids: CAWSVMGDQPQHF. CDR3 nucleotide sequence: TGTGCCTGGAGTGTGATGGGGGATCAGCCCCAGCATTTT.

This clone appeared once. The V and J genes are TRBV11-2 and TRBJ2-3; 9 positions match TRBD2. With 0 bases clipped from V and 7 bases from J, the junction kept 2 bases outside the gene matches. The CDR3 contains 14 residues. The V gene's germline CDR1 is SGHAT and CDR2 FQNNGV. CDR3 sequence reads: CASSLETSGNTQYF. The CDR3 nucleotides are TGTGCCAGCAGCTTAGAGACTAGCGGAAATACGCAGTATTTT.

This rearrangement joins TRBV7-8 to TRBJ2-7; no clear D gene. CDR1 and CDR2 from the germline V gene are SGHVS and FQNEAQ. The CDR3 loop spans 15 amino acids. Trimming took off 2 bases at V and 1 base at J, with 12 bases between the two ends. The CDR3 here is CASSLLGGWSYEQYF. The CDR3 region has the DNA TGTGCCAGCAGCTTACTTGGTGGTTGGTCCTACGAGCAGTACTTC.

V usage is TRBV5-6 and J usage is TRBJ1-4; D gene uncertain. This CDR3 has 12 residues. The germline V and J ends were trimmed by 2 bases and 6 bases, with 5 bases remaining between them. CDR1 is SGHDT and CDR2 is YYEEEE in the germline V gene. The CDR3 region has the DNA TGTGCCAGCAGCTTTCTTGATGAAAAACTGTTTTTT. Its translation: CASSFLDEKLFF.